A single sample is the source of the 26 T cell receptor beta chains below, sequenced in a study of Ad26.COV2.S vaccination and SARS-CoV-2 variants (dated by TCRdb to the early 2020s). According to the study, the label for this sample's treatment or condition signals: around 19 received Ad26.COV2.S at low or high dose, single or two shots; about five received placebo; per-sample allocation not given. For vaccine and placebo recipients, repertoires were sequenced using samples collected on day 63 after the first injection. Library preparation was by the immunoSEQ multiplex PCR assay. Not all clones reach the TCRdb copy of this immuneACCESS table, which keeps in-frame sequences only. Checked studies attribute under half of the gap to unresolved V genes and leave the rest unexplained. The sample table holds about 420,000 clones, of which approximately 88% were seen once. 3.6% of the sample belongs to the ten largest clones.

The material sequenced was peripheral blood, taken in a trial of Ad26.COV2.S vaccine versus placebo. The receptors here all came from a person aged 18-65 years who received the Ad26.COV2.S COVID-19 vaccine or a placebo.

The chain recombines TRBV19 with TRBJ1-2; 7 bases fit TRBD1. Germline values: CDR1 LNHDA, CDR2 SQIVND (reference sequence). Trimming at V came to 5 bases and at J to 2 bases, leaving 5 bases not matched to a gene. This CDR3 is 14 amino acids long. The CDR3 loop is CASSPMGQNYGYTF. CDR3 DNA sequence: TGTGCCAGTAGTCCGATGGGACAGAACTATGGCTACACCTTC.

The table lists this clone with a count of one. CDR3 nucleotides: TGTGCCAGCAGCGTAGACGGGGGGCGGGATACGCAGTATTTT. Translation gives CASSVDGGRDTQYF. The chain has TRBV9 and TRBJ2-3, with D possibly matching TRBD2 (7 bases). This CDR3 is built from 14 residues. The germline V and J ends were trimmed by 0 bases and 6 bases, with 11 bases remaining between them. Germline loops: CDR1 SGDLS, CDR2 YYNGEE.

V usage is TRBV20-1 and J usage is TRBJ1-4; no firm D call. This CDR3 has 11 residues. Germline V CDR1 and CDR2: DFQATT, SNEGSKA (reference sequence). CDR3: CSIRPLGEVFF. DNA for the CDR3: TGCAGCATCCGTCCGCTAGGAGAGGTGTTTTTT.

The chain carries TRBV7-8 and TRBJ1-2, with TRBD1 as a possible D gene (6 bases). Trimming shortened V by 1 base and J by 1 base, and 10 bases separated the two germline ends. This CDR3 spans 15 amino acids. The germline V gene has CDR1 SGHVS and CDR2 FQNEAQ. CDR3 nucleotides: TGTGCCAGCAGCTTAGGGACAGCGGATAACTATGGCTACACCTTC. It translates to CASSLGTADNYGYTF. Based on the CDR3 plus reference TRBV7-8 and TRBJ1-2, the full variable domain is GAGVSQSPRYKVAKRGQDVALRCDPISGHVSLFWYQQALGQGPEFLTYFQNEAQLDKSGLPSDRFFAERPEGSVSTLKIQRTQQEDSAVYLCASSLGTADNYGYTFGSGTRLTVV.

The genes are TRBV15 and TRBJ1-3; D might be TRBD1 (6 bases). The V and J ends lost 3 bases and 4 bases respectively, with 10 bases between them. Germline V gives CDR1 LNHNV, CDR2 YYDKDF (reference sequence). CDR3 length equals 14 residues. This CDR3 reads CATSRIGQGNTIYF. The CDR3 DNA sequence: TGTGCCACCAGCAGGATCGGACAGGGAAACACCATATATTTT.

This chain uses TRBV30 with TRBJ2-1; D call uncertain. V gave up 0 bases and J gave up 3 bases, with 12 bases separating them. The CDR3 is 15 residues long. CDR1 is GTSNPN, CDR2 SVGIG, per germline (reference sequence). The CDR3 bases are TGTGCCTGGAGTGTACAAGGCATTCTCTACAATGAGCAGTTCTTC. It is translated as CAWSVQGILYNEQFF.

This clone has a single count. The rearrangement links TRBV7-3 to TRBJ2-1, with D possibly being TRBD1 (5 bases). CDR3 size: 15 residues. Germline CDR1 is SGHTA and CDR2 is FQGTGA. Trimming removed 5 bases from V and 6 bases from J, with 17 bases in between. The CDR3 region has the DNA TGTGCCAGCAGCCTCCAGGGCGCCAAGGCCAATGAGCAGTTCTTC. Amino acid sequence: CASSLQGAKANEQFF.

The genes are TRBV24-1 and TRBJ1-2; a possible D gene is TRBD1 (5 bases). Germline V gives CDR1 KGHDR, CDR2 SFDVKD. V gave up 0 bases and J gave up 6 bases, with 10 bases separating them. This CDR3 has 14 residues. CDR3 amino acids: CATSDLEGRDGYTF. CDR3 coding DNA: TGTGCCACCAGTGATTTGGAGGGACGGGATGGCTACACCTTC.

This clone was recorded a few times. The CDR3 region is CASSLREVGNTIYF. CDR3 DNA sequence: TGTGCCAGCAGCTTGCGGGAGGTTGGAAACACCATATATTTT. This sequence joins TRBV7-2 and TRBJ1-3; D call uncertain. This CDR3 is 14 amino acids long. Between the trimmed V and J ends, which lost 3 bases and 3 bases, there was a span of 9 bases. Germline V gives CDR1 SGHTA, CDR2 FQGNSA.

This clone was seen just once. CDR3 residues: CASSLGRGYEQYF. The CDR3 DNA reads as TGTGCCAGCAGCCTAGGCAGGGGTTACGAGCAGTACTTC. The rearrangement links TRBV6-5 to TRBJ2-7; possible D gene TRBD1, 6 bases. The length of the CDR3 is 13 residues. V was shortened by 6 bases and J by 4 bases, with 13 bases between the two germline ends. Germline V gene data show CDR1 as MNHEY and CDR2 as SVGAGI.

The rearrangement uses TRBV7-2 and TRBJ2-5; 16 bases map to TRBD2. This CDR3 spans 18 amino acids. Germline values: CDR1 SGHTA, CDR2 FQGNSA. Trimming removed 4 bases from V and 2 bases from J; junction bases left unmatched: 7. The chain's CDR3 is CASSSDPGLAGGQETQYF. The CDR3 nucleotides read TGTGCCAGCAGCTCGGATCCGGGACTAGCGGGGGGGCAAGAGACCCAGTACTTC.

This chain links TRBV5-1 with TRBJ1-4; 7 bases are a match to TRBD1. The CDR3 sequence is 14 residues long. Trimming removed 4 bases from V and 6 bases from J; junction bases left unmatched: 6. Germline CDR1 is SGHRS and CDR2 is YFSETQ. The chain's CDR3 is CASSPTGLDEKLFF. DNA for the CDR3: TGCGCCAGCAGCCCGACAGGGCTGGATGAAAAACTGTTTTTT.

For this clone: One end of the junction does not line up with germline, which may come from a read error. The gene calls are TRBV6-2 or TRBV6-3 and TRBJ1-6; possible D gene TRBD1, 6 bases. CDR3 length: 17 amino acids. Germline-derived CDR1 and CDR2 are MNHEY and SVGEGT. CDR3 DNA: TGTGCCAGCAGCTACTTCGGACAGACTGATTATAATTCACCCCTCCACTTT. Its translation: CASSYFGQTDYNSPLHF.

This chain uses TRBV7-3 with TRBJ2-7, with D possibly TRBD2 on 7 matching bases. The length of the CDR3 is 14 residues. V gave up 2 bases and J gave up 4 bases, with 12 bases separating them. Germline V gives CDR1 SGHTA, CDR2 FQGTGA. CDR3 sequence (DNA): TGTGCCAGCAGCTTACTTGGGGGGGCTTACGAGCAGTACTTC. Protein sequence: CASSLLGGAYEQYF.

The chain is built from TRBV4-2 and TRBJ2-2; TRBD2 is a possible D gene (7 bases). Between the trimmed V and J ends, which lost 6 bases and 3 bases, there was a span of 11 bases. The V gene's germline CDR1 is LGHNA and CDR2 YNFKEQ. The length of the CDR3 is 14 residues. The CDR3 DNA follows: TGTGCCAGCAGTCTAGGGGGGGACACCGGGGAGCTGTTTTTT. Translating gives CASSLGGDTGELFF.

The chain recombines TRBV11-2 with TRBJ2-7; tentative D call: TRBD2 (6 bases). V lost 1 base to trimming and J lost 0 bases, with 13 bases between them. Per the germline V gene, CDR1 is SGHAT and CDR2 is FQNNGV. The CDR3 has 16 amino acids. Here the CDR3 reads CASSLAPGTRSYEQYF. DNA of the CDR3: TGTGCCAGCAGCTTAGCGCCCGGGACTCGCTCCTACGAGCAGTACTTC.

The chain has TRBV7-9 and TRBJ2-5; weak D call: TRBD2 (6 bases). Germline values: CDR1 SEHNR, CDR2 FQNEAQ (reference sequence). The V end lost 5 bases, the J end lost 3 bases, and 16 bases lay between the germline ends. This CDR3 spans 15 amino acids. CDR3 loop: CASSPLVLAKETQYF. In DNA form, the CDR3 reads TGTGCCAGCAGCCCCCTGGTGCTAGCGAAAGAGACCCAGTACTTC.

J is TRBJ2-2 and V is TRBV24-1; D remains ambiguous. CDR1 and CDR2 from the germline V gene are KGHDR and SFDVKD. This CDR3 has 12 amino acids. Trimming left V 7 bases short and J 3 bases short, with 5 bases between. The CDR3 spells CATSHYTGELFF. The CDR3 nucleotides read TGTGCCACCAGCCATTACACCGGGGAGCTGTTTTTT.

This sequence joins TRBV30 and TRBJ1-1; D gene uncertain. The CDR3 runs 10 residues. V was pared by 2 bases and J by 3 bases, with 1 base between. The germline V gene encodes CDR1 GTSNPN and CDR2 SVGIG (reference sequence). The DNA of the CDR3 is TGTGCCTGGAGTCACACTGAAGCTTTCTTT. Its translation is CAWSHTEAFF.

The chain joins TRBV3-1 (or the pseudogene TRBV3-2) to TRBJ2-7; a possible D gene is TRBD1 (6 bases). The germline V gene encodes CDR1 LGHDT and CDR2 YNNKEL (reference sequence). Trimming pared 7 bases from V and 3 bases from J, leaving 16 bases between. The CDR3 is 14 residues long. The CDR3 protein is CASTRARGNYEQYF. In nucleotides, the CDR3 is TGTGCCAGCACGCGAGCAAGGGGGAACTACGAGCAGTACTTC.

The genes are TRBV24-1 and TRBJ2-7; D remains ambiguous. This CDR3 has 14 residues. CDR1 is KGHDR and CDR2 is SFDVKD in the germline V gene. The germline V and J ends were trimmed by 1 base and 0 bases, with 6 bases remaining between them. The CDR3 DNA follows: TGTGCCACCAGTGATTTAGGTTACTCCTACGAGCAGTACTTC. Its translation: CATSDLGYSYEQYF.

CDR3 sequence reads: CASSESPGAVLSGGYTF. Written as DNA, the CDR3 is TGCGCCAGCAGTGAGTCCCCAGGGGCGGTTCTAAGTGGTGGCTACACCTTC. This sequence joins TRBV10-2 and TRBJ1-2, with D tentatively TRBD1 (6 bases). The V gene lost 0 bases and the J gene lost 7 bases, with 21 bases spanning the gap. CDR1 is WSHSY, CDR2 SAAADI, per germline. The CDR3 is 17 residues long.

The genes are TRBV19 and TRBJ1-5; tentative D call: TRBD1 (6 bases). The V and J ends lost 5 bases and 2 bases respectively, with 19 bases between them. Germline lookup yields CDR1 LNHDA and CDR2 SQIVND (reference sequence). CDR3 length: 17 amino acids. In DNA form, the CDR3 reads TGTGCCAGTAGTGGAGAGACAGGCAGGATGGGCAATCAGCCCCAGCATTTT. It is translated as CASSGETGRMGNQPQHF.

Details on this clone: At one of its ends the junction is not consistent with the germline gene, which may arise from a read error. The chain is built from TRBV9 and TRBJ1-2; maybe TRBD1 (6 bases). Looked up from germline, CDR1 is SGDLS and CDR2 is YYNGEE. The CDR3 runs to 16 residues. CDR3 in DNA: TGTGCCAGCAGCGACCCCAAAGGGGGGCCATACTACGGCTACACCTTC. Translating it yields CASSDPKGGPYYGYTF.

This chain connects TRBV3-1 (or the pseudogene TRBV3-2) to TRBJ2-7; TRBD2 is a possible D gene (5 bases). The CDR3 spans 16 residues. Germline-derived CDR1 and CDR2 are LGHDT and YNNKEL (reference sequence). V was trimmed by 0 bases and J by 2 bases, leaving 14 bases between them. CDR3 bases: TGTGCCAGCAGCCAAGATCTTACTAGTCCCACCTACGAGCAGTACTTC. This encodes CASSQDLTSPTYEQYF.

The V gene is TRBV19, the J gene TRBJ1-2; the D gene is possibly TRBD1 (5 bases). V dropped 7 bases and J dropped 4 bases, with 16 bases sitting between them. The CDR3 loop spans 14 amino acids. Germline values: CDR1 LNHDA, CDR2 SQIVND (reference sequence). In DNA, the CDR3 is TGTGCCAGTATCCCGGGACCCCGGGCCTATGGCTACACCTTC. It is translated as CASIPGPRAYGYTF.